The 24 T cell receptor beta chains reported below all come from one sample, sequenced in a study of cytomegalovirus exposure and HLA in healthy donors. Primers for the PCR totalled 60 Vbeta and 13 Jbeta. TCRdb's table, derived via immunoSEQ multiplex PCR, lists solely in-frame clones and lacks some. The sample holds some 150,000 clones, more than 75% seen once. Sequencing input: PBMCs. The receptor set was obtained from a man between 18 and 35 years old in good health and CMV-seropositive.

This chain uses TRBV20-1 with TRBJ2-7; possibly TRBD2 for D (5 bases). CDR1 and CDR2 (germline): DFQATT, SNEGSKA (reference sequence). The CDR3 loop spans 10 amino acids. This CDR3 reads CSLAGSEQYF. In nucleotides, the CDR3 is TGCAGCCTCGCTGGGAGCGAGCAGTACTTC.

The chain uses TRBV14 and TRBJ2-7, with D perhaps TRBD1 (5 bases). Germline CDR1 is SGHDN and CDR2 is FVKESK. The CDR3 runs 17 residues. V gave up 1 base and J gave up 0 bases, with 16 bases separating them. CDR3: CASSQGGQRDSSYEQYF. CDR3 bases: TGTGCCAGCAGCCAAGGGGGCCAGCGAGACAGCTCCTACGAGCAGTACTTC.

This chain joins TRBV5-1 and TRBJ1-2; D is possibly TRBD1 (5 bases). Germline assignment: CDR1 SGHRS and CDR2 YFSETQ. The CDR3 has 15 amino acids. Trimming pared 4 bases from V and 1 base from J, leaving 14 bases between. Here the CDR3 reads CASSPYGGSNYGYTF. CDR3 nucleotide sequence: TGCGCCAGCAGCCCATATGGGGGGAGTAACTATGGCTACACCTTC.

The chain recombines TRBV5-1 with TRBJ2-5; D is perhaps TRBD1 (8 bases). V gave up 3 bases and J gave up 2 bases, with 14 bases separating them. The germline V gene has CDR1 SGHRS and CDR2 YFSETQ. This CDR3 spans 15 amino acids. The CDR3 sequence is CASSYGQGGQETQYF. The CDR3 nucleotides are TGCGCCAGCAGCTATGGACAGGGAGGGCAAGAGACCCAGTACTTC.

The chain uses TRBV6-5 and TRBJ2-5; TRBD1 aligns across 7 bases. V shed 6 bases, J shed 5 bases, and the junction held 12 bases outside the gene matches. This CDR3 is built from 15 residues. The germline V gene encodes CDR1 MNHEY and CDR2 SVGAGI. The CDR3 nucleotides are TGTGCCAGCAGCCCAGCAGGGACCAGGGGGGAGACCCAGTACTTC. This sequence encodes CASSPAGTRGETQYF.

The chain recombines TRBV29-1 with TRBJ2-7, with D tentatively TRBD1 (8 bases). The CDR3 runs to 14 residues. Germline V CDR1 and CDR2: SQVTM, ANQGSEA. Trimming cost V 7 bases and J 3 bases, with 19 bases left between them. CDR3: CSGLGGTGGYEQYF. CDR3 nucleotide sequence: TGCAGCGGCCTGGGAGGGACAGGAGGCTACGAGCAGTACTTC.

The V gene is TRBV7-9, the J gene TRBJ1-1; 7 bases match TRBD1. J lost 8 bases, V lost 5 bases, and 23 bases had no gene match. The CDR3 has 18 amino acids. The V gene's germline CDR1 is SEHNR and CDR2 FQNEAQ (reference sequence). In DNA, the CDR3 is TGTGCCAGCAGCCTCCTCAGAGGGGGCAAGGTAAGCCCAAAAGAAGCTTTCTTT. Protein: CASSLLRGGKVSPKEAFF.

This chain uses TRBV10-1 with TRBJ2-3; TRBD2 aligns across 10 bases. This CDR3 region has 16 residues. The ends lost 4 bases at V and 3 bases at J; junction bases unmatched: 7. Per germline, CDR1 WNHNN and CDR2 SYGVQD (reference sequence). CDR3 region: CASSGKASGRTDTQYF. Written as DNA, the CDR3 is TGCGCCAGCAGTGGGAAAGCTAGCGGGAGAACAGATACGCAGTATTTT.

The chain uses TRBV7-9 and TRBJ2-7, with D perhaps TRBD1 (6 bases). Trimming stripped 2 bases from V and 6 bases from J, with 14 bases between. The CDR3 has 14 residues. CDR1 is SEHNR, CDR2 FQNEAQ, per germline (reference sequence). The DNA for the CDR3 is TGTGCCAGCAGCTTAACCCCTTCACAGGGCGAGCAGTACTTC. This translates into CASSLTPSQGEQYF.

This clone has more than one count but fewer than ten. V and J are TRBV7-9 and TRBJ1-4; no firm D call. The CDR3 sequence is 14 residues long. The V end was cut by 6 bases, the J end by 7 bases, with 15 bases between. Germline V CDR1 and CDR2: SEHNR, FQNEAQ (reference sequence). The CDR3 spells CASSLPQAIEKLFF. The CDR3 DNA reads TGTGCCAGCAGTTTACCTCAGGCGATTGAAAAACTGTTTTTT.

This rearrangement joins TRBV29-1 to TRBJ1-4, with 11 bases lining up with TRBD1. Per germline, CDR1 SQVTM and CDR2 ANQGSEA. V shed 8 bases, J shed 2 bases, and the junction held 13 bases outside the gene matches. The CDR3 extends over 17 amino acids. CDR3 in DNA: TGCAGCCTCTGGGACAGGGGGTTGGCGCGGACTAATGAAAAACTGTTTTTT. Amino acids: CSLWDRGLARTNEKLFF.

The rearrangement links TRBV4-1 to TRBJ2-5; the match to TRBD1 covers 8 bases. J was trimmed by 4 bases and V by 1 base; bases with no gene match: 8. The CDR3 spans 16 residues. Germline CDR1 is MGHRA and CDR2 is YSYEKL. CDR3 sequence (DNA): TGCGCCAGCAGCCAAGTCCCGGACAGGGAAGGAGAGACCCAGTACTTC. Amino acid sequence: CASSQVPDREGETQYF.

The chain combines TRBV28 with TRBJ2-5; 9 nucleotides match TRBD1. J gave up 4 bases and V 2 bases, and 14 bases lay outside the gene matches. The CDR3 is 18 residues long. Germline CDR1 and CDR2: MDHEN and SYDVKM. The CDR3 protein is CASSLIPQGAEAGETQYF. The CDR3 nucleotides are TGTGCCAGCAGTTTAATACCACAGGGGGCCGAGGCGGGAGAGACCCAGTACTTC.

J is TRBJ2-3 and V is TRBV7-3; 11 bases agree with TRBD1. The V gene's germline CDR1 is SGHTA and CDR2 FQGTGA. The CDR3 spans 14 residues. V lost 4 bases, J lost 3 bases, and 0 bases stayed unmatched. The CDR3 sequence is CASSWDRGTDTQYF. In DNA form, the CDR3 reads TGTGCCAGCAGCTGGGACAGGGGGACAGATACGCAGTATTTT. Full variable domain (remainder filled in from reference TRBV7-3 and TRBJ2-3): GAGVSQTPSNKVTEKGKYVELRCDPISGHTALYWYRQSLGQGPEFLIYFQGTGAADDSGLPNDRFFAVRPEGSVSTLKIQRTERGDSAVYLCASSWDRGTDTQYFGPGTRLTVL.

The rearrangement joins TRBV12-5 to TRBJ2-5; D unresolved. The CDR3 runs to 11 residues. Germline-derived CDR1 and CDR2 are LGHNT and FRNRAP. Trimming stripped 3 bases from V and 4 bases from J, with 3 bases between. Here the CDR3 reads CASGFSETQYF. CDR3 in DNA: TGTGCTAGTGGTTTCTCAGAGACCCAGTACTTC.

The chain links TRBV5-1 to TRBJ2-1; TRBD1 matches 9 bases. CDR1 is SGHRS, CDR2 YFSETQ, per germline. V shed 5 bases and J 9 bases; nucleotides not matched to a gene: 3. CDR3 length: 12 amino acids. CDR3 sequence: CASRTTGGEQFF. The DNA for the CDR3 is TGCGCCAGCAGGACGACAGGGGGTGAGCAGTTCTTC.

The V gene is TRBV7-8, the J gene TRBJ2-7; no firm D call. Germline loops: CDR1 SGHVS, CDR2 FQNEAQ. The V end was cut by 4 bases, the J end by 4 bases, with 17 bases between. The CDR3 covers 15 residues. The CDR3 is CASSSVVFPFYEQYF. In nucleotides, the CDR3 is TGTGCCAGCAGCTCCGTAGTTTTCCCTTTTTACGAGCAGTACTTC.

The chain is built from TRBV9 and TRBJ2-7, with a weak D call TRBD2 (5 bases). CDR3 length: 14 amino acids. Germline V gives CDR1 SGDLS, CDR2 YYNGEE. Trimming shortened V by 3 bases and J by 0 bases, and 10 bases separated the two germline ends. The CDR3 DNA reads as TGTGCCAGCAGCGCCTTCGGGGACTCCTACGAGCAGTACTTC. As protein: CASSAFGDSYEQYF.

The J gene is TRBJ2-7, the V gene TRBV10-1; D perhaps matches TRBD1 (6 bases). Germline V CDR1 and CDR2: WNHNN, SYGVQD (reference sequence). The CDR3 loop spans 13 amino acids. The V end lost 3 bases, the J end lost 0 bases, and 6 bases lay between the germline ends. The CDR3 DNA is TGCGCCAGCAGTGACAGGGGCTCCTACGAGCAGTACTTC. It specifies CASSDRGSYEQYF.

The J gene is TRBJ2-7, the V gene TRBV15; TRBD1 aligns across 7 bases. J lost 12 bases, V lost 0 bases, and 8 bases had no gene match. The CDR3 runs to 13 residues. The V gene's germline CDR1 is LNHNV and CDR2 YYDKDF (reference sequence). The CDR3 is CATSRDPRTGLYF. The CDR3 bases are TGTGCCACCAGCAGAGACCCCAGGACAGGTTTGTACTTC. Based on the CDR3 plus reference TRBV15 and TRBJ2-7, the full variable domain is DAMVIQNPRYQVTQFGKPVTLSCSQTLNHNVMYWYQQKSSQAPKLLFHYYDKDFNNEADTPDNFQSRRPNTSFCFLDIRSPGLGDTAMYLCATSRDPRTGLYFGPGTRLTVT.

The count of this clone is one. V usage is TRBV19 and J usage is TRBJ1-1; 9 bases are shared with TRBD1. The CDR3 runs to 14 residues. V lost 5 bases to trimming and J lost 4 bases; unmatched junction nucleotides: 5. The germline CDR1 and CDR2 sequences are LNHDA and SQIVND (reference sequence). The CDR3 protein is CASSWGQGGTEAFF. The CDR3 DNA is TGTGCCAGTAGTTGGGGACAGGGTGGCACTGAAGCTTTCTTT.

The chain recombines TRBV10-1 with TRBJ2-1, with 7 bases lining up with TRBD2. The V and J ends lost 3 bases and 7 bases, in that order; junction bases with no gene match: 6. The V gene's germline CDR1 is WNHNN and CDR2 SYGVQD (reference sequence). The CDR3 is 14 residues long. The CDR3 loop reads CASSEWREGNEQFF. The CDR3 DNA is TGCGCCAGCAGTGAATGGAGGGAGGGGAATGAGCAGTTCTTC.

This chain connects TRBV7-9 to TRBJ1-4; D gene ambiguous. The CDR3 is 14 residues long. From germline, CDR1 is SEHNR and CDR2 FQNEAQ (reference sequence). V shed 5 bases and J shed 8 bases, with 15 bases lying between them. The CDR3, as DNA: TGTGCCAGCAGCCAGACCACAACGGGGGAAAAACTGTTTTTT. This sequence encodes CASSQTTTGEKLFF.

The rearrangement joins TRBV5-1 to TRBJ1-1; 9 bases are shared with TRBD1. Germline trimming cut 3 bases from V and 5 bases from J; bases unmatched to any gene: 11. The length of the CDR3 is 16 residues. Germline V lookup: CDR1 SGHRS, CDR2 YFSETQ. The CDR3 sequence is CASSWGTGGPETEAFF. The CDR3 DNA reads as TGCGCCAGCAGCTGGGGAACAGGGGGCCCGGAAACTGAAGCTTTCTTT. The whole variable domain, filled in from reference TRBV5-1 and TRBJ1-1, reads KAGVTQTPRYLIKTRGQQVTLSCSPISGHRSVSWYQQTPGQGLQFLFEYFSETQRNKGNFPGRFSGRQFSNSRSEMNVSTLELGDSALYLCASSWGTGGPETEAFFGQGTRLTVV.